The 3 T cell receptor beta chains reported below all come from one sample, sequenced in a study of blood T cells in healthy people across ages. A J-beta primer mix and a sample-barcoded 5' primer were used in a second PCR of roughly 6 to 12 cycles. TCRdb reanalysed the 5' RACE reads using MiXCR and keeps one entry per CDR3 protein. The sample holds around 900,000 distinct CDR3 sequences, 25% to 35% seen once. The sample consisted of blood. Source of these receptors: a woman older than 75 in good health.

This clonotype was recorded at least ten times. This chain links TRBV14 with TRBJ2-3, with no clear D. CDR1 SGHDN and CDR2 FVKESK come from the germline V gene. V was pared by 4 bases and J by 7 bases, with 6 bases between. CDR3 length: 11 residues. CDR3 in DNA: TGTGCCAGCAGCCGGTCGAATACGCAGTATTTT. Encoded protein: CASSRSNTQYF.

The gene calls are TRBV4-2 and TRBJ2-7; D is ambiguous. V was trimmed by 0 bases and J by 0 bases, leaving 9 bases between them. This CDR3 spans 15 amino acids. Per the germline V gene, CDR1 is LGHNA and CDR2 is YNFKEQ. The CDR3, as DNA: TGTGCCAGCAGCCAAGATCATGGGGTCTCCTACGAGCAGTACTTC. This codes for CASSQDHGVSYEQYF.

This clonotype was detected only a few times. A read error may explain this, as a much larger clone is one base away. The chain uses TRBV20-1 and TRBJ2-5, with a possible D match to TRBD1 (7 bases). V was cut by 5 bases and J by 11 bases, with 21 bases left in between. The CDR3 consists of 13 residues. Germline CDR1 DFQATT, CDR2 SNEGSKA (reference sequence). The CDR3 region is CSADGGGLLRQYF. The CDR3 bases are TGCAGTGCTGATGGAGGGGGCCTCTTAAGGCAGTACTTC.